Sequencing of this T cell receptor (beta chain) was carried out in a study of CD8 T cells in ankylosing spondylitis. In regard to this clonotype: Its target is unknown.

Points from the study as a whole: Relatively scarce in peripheral blood, disease-linked clones were CD8+. Characteristic, it appeared, of ankylosing spondylitis blood was a TCR beta motif of eight or nine highly homologous variants.

Construction of TCR beta libraries was performed using quantitative 5'-RACE with molecular barcodes. TCRdb reprocessed the 5' RACE reads via MiXCR and lists one record per CDR3 protein. The repertoire holds about 390,000 distinct CDR3 sequences, with more than 20% as singletons. The CDR3 is made up of 14 amino acids. Germline assignment: CDR1 DFQATT and CDR2 SNEGSKA (reference sequence). Trimming cost V 3 bases and J 5 bases, with 14 bases left between them. Material: blood, either unsorted or a sorted T cell fraction (not recorded which). The chain is built from TRBV20-1 and TRBJ1-5; D is possibly TRBD1 (5 bases). This receptor was identified in a male donor with ankylosing spondylitis. The CDR3 sequence: CSASPLRDDQPQHF. As DNA, the CDR3 is TGCAGTGCTAGCCCCCTGAGGGACGATCAGCCCCAGCATTTT.